A selection of T cell receptor beta chains follows, all from one sample in a study of relationships among human T cell subsets. MiXCR, applied by TCRdb to the multiplex PCR reads, yields one record per CDR3 protein. The sample has around 14,000 distinct CDR3 sequences; around 62% are singletons. The source material was total T cells sorted from blood. The origin of the receptors is a man aged 35-49 years in good health. Each CDR3 is given without its conserved first and last residue. Where a row states a size, it is once, few, many or the class of an expanded clone; other rows omit it.

V gene	clone size	J gene	CDR3 length	CDR3 protein
TRBV5-1	-	TRBJ2-3	12	ASSPYSGTDTQY
TRBV11-2	-	TRBJ2-5	11	ASSQHFQETQY
TRBV29-1	-	TRBJ2-7	11	SAAPSSAYEQY
TRBV4-1	-	TRBJ2-2	16	ASSRSGQLVANTGELF
TRBV12-3/TRBV12-4	-	TRBJ2-7	12	ASSSRAGGPEQY
TRBV2	-	TRBJ2-7	11	ASIHRETYEQY
TRBV11-2	-	TRBJ1-1	12	ASKGVRKIAEAF
TRBV6-4	-	TRBJ2-3	12	ASSYSGPGNTQY
TRBV28	-	TRBJ1-5	13	ASSLQSRGWQPQH
TRBV4-1	-	TRBJ1-5	13	ASSDPGVNNQPQH
TRBV28	few	TRBJ2-3	15	ASSRIGSSTVSDTQY
TRBV28	-	TRBJ2-1	11	ATAPGLANEQF
TRBV28	-	TRBJ2-7	12	ASSFIAQVYEQY
TRBV11-2	few	TRBJ2-3	12	ASSPTGGEDTQY
TRBV11-3	-	TRBJ2-7	12	ASSVDSGSHEQY
TRBV11-1	few	TRBJ2-7	13	ASSLEPDSGHEQY
TRBV19	-	TRBJ2-7	12	ASSPPRVPYEQY
TRBV18	once	TRBJ1-1	9	ASSTTGEAF
TRBV7-9	-	TRBJ1-6	11	ASSSVVNSPLH
TRBV20-1	-	TRBJ1-2	11	SARDDVNYGYT
TRBV28	-	TRBJ2-5	11	ASSLITAPAQY
TRBV11-1	-	TRBJ2-1	13	ASSLAPRAYNEQF
TRBV11-2	-	TRBJ2-7	12	ASSLGRTGVEQY
TRBV5-6	once	TRBJ1-1	11	ASSPWGSPEAF
TRBV13	-	TRBJ1-3	12	ASRRGTSGNTIY
TRBV18	few	TRBJ1-1	12	ASSPARDAIGAF
TRBV11-2	few	TRBJ2-2	16	ASSLSASGGINTGELF